The source of this T cell receptor beta chain is a study of control samples from healthy donors and cancer patients. Germline CDR1 and CDR2: GTSNPN and SVGIG (reference sequence). The junction had 3 bases not matched to a gene; V was cut back by 3 bases and J by 2 bases. This CDR3 comprises 13 residues. Clones were read by immunoSEQ multiplex PCR, and TCRdb kept only the in-frame ones, dropping some. Of over 100,000 clones in the sample, about 91% were seen once. The receptor was derived from a man aged 40-49 years in good health. Sequences were obtained from blood. The chain carries TRBV30 and TRBJ1-2, with 7 bases aligning to TRBD1. The CDR3 is CAWRTGANYGYTF. The CDR3 DNA sequence: TGTGCCTGGAGAACAGGGGCGAACTATGGCTACACCTTC.